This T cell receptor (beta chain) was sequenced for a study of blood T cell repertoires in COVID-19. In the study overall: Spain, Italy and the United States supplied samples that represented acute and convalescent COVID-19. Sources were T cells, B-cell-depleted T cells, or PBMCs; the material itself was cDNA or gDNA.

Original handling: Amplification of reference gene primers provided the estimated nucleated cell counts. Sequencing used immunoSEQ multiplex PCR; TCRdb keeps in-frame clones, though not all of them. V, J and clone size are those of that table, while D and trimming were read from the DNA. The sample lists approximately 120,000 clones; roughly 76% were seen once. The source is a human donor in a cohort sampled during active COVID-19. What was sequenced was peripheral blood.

The chain's CDR3 is CASSASGRSSYEQYF. CDR3 nucleotide sequence: TGTGCCAGCAGTGCTAGCGGGAGGAGCTCCTACGAGCAGTACTTC. This chain connects TRBV6-6 to TRBJ2-7, with 11 bases identical to TRBD2. CDR1 is MNHNY, CDR2 SVGAGI, per germline (reference sequence). CDR3 length equals 15 residues. V dropped 5 bases and J dropped 0; count of bases not matched to a gene: 3.